The 9 T cell receptor beta chains in this list originate from one sample, sequenced in a study of tumor and adjacent non-tumor tissue in lung cancer. The template was RNA from unsorted bulk tissue. The normal lung tissue was taken more than 3 cm from the tumor edge. TCRbeta libraries were built with three rounds of nested PCR, modified from ARM-PCR. TCRdb analysed the multiplex PCR reads with MiXCR anew, one entry per CDR3 protein. Of 43,000 or so distinct CDR3 sequences detected, 60% appear once; the ten largest clones hold roughly 44%. Sequenced sample: distant non-tumor lung tissue. These receptors came from a man over 45 with non-small cell lung cancer.

As regards this clonotype: Possible read error: a much larger clone is one base away. The rearrangement links TRBV7-8 to TRBJ1-6; no clear D. The CDR3 is made up of 17 amino acids. Germline V CDR1 and CDR2: SGHVS, FQNEAQ. The DNA of the CDR3 is TGTGGCAGCAGCTTAGGTGGCGCTTACTCCTATAATTCACCCCTCCACTTT. As protein: CGSSLGGAYSYNSPLHF.

Worth noting for this clonotype: The junction departs from germline at one end; a sequencing error may be responsible. This sequence joins TRBV4-2 and TRBJ2-7, with 13 bases aligning to TRBD2. From germline, CDR1 is LGHNA and CDR2 YNFKEQ. The CDR3 spans 17 residues. The CDR3 spells CASSQDPRTSGSGKHYF. The DNA for the CDR3 is TGTGCCAGCAGCCAAGACCCCCGGACTAGCGGGAGTGGCAAGCACTACTTC.

This clonotype was recorded at least ten times. The CDR3 DNA is TGCAGTGCTAGCCCCGGACTAGCGGGAGTGGGATACAAAAACATTCAGTACTTC. Residues: CSASPGLAGVGYKNIQYF. The chain combines TRBV20-1 with TRBJ2-4, with 13 nucleotides matching TRBD2. This CDR3 region has 18 residues. The germline V gene encodes CDR1 DFQATT and CDR2 SNEGSKA (reference sequence). J was trimmed by 3 bases and V by 3 bases; bases with no gene match: 11.

The chain carries TRBV13 and TRBJ2-1; TRBD2 agrees at 7 bases. The trim removed 5 bases at V and 6 bases at J, leaving 13 bases unmatched. This CDR3 spans 16 amino acids. In germline, CDR1 is PRHDT, CDR2 FYEKMQ (reference sequence). This CDR3 is CASSPGSSGRVNEQFF. CDR3 nucleotides: TGTGCCAGCAGCCCAGGGTCTAGCGGAAGGGTCAATGAGCAGTTCTTC. The entire variable domain, with the rest obtained from reference TRBV13 and TRBJ2-1, is as follows: AAGVIQSPRHLIKEKRETATLKCYPIPRHDTVYWYQQGPGQDPQFLISFYEKMQSDKGSIPDRFSAQQFSDYHSELNMSSLELGDSALYFCASSPGSSGRVNEQFFGPGTRLTVL.

Notes on this clonotype: Sequence at one end of the junction differs from germline and may be a read error. The chain uses TRBV11-3 and TRBJ2-1; D gene unclear. CDR3 length: 12 amino acids. Germline V gives CDR1 SGHNT, CDR2 YENEEA. The CDR3 DNA is TGTGCTAGCAGCCAGACTGACAATGAGCGGTTCTTC. It yields the protein CASSQTDNERFF.

This clonotype was seen ten or more times. The chain is built from TRBV29-1 and TRBJ1-5; D ambiguous. The CDR3 is 12 residues long. Trimming removed 4 bases at V and 5 bases at J, with 9 bases between. Germline CDR1 is SQVTM and CDR2 is ANQGSEA. CDR3 sequence: CSVGEADQPQHF. CDR3 DNA: TGCAGCGTTGGCGAGGCGGATCAGCCCCAGCATTTT.

A word on this clonotype: One junction end does not reproduce the germline sequence, and a read error may be involved. The chain couples TRBV7-9 to TRBJ1-6, with D perhaps TRBD1 (6 bases). This CDR3 is 16 amino acids long. In germline, CDR1 is SEHNR, CDR2 FQNEAQ (reference sequence). The CDR3 sequence is CASSPANQGHISPLYF. The CDR3 coding sequence is TGTGCCAGCAGCCCCGCCAACCAGGGACATATTTCACCCCTCTACTTT.

A remark on this clonotype: A much more abundant neighbour one base away suggests this may be a read error. This chain joins TRBV5-1 and TRBJ2-7; D gene uncertain. V lost 1 base, J lost 2 bases, and 10 bases lay in between. This CDR3 is built from 14 residues. Germline V lookup: CDR1 SGHRS, CDR2 YFSETQ. The chain's CDR3 is CASSLILSPYEQYF. The CDR3 nucleotides are TGCGCCAGCAGCTTGATATTATCTCCCTACGAGCAGTACTTC.

Notes on this clonotype: A much larger clone differs from this one at a single base, so this may be a read error. The V gene is TRBV28, the J gene TRBJ2-7; 7 nucleotides match TRBD2. CDR1 and CDR2 from the germline V gene are MDHEN and SYDVKM. CDR3 length: 16 residues. DNA of the CDR3: TGTGCCAGCTGTTTCCACCTAGCGGAACTCTCCTACGAGCAGTACTTC. Its translation: CASCFHLAELSYEQYF.